This record covers a single TCR beta chain. The antigen is not known. The source of the sample is a study of cytomegalovirus exposure and HLA in healthy donors. At the level of the study: In an earlier analysis, some 110 million unique TCR beta sequences were found from some 180 million T cells. Findings of the study overall: As immune exposure information, only CMV serostatus was available. It was reported in a later analysis that an Asian-associated ancestry cluster showed fewer N-insertions than the roughly 670-donor mean. In vitro, a few CMV-associated chains proved specific for CMV antigens.

CDR1 SGHTA and CDR2 FQGNSA come from the germline V gene. Trimming removed 1 base from V and 2 bases from J, with 8 bases in between. There are 14 residues in the CDR3. The PCR had 60 Vbeta and 13 Jbeta primers. The data were produced by immunoSEQ multiplex PCR, yet TCRdb's version contains in-frame clones alone and is incomplete. The table shows 55,000 to 65,000 clones, with approximately 80% occurring only once. The sequencing sample was made of PBMCs. The genes are TRBV7-2 and TRBJ1-2; D is ambiguous. This TCR was recovered from a male donor in good health and CMV-seronegative. The CDR3 spells CASSLDRENYGYTF. The CDR3 DNA is TGTGCCAGCAGCTTAGACCGGGAGAACTATGGCTACACCTTC.